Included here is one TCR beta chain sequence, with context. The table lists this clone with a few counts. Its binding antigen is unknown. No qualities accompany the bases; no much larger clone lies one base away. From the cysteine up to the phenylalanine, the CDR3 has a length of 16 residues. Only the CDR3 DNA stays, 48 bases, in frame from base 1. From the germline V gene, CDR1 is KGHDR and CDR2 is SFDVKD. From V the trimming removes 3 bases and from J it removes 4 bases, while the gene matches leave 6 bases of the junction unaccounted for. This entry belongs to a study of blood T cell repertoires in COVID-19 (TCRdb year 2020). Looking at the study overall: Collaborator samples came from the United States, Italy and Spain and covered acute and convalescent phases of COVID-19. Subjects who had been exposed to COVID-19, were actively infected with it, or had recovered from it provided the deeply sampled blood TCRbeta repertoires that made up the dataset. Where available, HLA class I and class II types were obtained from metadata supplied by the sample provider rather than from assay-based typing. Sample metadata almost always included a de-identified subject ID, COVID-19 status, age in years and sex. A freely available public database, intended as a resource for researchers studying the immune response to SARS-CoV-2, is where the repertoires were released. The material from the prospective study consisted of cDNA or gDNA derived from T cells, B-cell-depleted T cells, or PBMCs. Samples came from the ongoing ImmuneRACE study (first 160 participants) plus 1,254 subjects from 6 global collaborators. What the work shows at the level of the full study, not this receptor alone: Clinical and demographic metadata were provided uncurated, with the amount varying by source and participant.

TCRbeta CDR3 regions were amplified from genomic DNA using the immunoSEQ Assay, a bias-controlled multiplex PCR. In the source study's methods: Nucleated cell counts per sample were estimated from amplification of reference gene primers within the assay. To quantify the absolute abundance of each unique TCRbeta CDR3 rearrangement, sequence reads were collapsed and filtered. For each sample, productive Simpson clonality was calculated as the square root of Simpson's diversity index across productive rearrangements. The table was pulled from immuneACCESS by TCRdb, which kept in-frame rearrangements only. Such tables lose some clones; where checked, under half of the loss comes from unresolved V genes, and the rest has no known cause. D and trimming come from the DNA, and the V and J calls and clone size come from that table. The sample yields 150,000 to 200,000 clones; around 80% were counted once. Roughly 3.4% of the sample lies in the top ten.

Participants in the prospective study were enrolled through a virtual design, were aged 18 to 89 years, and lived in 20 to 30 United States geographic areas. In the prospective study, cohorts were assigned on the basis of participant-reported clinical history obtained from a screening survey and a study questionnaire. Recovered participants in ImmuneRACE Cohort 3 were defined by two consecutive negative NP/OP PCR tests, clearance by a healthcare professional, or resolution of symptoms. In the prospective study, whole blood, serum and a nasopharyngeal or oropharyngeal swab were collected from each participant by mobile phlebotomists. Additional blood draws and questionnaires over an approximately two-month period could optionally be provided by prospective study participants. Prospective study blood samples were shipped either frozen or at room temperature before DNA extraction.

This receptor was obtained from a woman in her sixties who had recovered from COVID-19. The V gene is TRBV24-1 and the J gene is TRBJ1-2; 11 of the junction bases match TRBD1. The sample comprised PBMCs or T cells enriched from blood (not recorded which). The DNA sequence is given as TGTGCCACCAGTGATACCAGGACAGGGGGCAGCTATGGCTACACCTTC. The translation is CATSDTRTGGSYGYTF.